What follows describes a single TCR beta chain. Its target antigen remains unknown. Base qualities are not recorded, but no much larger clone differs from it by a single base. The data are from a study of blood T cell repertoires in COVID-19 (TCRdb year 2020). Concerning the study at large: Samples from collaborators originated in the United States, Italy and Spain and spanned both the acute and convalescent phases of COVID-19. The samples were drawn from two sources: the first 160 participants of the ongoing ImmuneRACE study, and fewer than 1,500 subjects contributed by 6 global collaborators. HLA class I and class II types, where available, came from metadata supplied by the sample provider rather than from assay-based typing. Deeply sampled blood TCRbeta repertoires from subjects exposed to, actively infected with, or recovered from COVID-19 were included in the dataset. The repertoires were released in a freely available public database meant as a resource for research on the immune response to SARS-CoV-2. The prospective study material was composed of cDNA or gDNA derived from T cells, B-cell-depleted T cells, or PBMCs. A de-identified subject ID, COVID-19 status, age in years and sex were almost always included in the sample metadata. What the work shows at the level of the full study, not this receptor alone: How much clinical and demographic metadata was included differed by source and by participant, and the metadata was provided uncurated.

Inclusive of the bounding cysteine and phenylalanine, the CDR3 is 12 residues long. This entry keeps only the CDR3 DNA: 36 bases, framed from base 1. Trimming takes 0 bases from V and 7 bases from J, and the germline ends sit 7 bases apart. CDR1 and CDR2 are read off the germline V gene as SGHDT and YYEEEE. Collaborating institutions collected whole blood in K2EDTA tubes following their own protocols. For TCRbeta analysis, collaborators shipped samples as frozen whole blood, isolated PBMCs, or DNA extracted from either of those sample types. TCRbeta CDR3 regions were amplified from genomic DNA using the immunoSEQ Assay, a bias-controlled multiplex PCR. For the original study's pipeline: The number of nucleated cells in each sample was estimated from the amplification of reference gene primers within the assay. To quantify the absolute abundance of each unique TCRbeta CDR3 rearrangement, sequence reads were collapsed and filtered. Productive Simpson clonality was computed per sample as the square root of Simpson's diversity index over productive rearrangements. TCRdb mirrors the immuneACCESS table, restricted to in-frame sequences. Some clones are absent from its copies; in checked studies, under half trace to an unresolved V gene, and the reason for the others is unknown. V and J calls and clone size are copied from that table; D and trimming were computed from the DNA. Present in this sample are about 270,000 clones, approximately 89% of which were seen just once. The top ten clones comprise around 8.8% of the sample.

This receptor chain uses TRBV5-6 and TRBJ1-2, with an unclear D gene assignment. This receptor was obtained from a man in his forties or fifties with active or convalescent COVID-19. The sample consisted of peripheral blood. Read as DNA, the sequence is TGTGCCAGCAGCTTGGACAGTGGTGGCTACACCTTC. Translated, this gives CASSLDSGGYTF.